The TCR beta chain described here comes from a study of vaccination effects on CD4 cells after COVID-19. A note on this clone: What it binds is not known.

At the end of about 10 days of culture, CD4+ T cells were isolated. Every participant took two doses of the BNT162b2 or mRNA-1273 vaccine. The data were produced by immunoSEQ multiplex PCR, yet TCRdb's version contains in-frame clones alone and is incomplete. The sample has about 45,000 clones, approximately 70% seen once. Germline CDR1 SGHTA, CDR2 FQGNSA. CDR3 length: 13 amino acids. Between the trimmed V and J ends, which lost 10 bases and 5 bases, there was a span of 15 bases. The TCR comes from a human donor who received a COVID-19 vaccine. V and J are TRBV7-2 and TRBJ2-4, with a possible D match to TRBD1 (5 bases). The sample in question was CD4+ T cells from PBMCs cultured without peptide, obtained after COVID-19 vaccination. CDR3 sequence reads: CATAAGIENIQYF. The CDR3 DNA follows: TGTGCCACCGCGGCAGGGATTGAAAACATTCAGTACTTC.